These 26 T cell receptor beta chains were sequenced from one sample in a study of blood T cells in healthy people across ages. Then a second PCR, running about 6 to 12 cycles, was carried out with a sample-barcoded 5' primer and a J-beta primer mix. In TCRdb, the 5' RACE reads were re-called with MiXCR into one record per CDR3 protein. This table holds hundreds of thousands of distinct CDR3 sequences, around 20% found once. The sample consisted of blood. All receptors derive from a man between 70 and 80 years old in good health.

This clonotype was seen only a few times. The chain combines TRBV12-3 or TRBV12-4 with TRBJ1-2; D gene uncertain. The CDR3 is made up of 13 amino acids. The V end lost 3 bases, the J end lost 2 bases, and 7 bases lay between the germline ends. In nucleotides, the CDR3 is TGTGCCAGCAGTTTGCAGGAAAACTATGGCTACACCTTC. Translated: CASSLQENYGYTF.

The CDR3: CASSPDNGVNEKLFF. The CDR3 DNA reads as TGCGCCAGCAGCCCTGACAACGGGGTCAATGAAAAACTGTTTTTT. The V call is TRBV5-1, the J call TRBJ1-4; D remains unclear. Germline V gene data show CDR1 as SGHRS and CDR2 as YFSETQ. Trimming stripped 4 bases from V and 5 bases from J, with 15 bases between. The length of the CDR3 is 15 residues.

This sequence joins TRBV3-1 and TRBJ2-6, with D possibly TRBD2 on 7 matching bases. Trimming pared 7 bases from V and 0 bases from J, leaving 10 bases between. CDR1 is LGHDT and CDR2 is YNNKEL in the germline V gene (reference sequence). This CDR3 is 15 amino acids long. CDR3 sequence (DNA): TGTGCCAGCACTCGGGGGGCCTCTGGGGCCAACGTCCTGACTTTC. It codes for CASTRGASGANVLTF. The whole variable domain, filled in from reference TRBV3-1 and TRBJ2-6, reads DTAVSQTPKYLVTQMGNDKSIKCEQNLGHDTMYWYKQDSKKFLKIMFSYNNKELIINETVPNRFSPKSPDKAHLNLHINSLELGDSAVYFCASTRGASGANVLTFGAGSRLTVL.

A few counts support this clonotype. The CDR3 coding sequence is TGTGCCATCAGCGAAAAGGGGTCCTCCTACGAGCAGTACTTC. Translated: CAISEKGSSYEQYF. The chain links TRBV10-3 to TRBJ2-5, with D possibly TRBD1 on 5 matching bases. The better agreement between TRBJ2-7 and the DNA end casts doubt on the J call. This CDR3 is 14 amino acids long. Germline V gene lookup returns CDR1 ENHRY and CDR2 SYGVKD.

The chain is built from TRBV28 and TRBJ2-4, with D tentatively TRBD2 (5 bases). The V gene's germline CDR1 is MDHEN and CDR2 SYDVKM. V shed 5 bases and J shed 0 bases, with 14 bases lying between them. This CDR3 comprises 16 residues. CDR3 bases: TGTGCCAGCAGTCCACTAGGGCCAGCAGCCAAAAACATTCAGTACTTC. This translates into CASSPLGPAAKNIQYF.

This clonotype was seen a few times. The chain uses TRBV13 and TRBJ2-5, with 7 bases fitting TRBD1. The J call could be wrong; TRBJ2-1 is a better fit for the DNA end. The CDR3 spans 15 residues. CDR1 is PRHDT and CDR2 is FYEKMQ in the germline V gene (reference sequence). Written as DNA, the CDR3 is TGTGCCAGCAGCTTTACAGGGGCCGGACGATCCGAGCAGTTCTTC. Translated: CASSFTGAGRSEQFF.

This clonotype turned up a few times. This chain links TRBV27 with TRBJ2-3; 8 positions match TRBD2. The CDR3 is 15 amino acids. V dropped 6 bases and J dropped 1; count of bases not matched to a gene: 6. Germline V gene lookup returns CDR1 MNHEY and CDR2 SMNVEV (reference sequence). The CDR3 coding sequence is TGTGCCAGCAGAAGCGCGGGAGGCGGCACAGATACGCAGTATTTT. Protein sequence: CASRSAGGGTDTQYF.

This chain uses TRBV6-2 or TRBV6-3 with TRBJ2-3; no clear D gene. V was trimmed by 2 bases and J by 6 bases, leaving 6 bases between them. Germline values: CDR1 MNHEY, CDR2 SVGEGT. The CDR3 is 12 amino acids. The CDR3 region has the DNA TGTGCCAGCAGTTACGGGCGTGATACGCAGTATTTT. Residues: CASSYGRDTQYF.

At least ten counts were recorded for this clonotype. The genes are TRBV20-1 and TRBJ2-3; D gene ambiguous. The CDR3 covers 11 residues. With 3 bases removed from V and 6 bases from J, the gap between germline ends came to 7 bases. Germline CDR1 reads DFQATT; CDR2 reads SNEGSKA (reference sequence). The chain's CDR3 is CSARVVDTQYF. In DNA, the CDR3 is TGCAGTGCTAGGGTAGTTGATACGCAGTATTTT.

This chain connects TRBV6-6 to TRBJ1-4; D gene ambiguous. Germline values: CDR1 MNHNY, CDR2 SVGAGI (reference sequence). This CDR3 contains 15 residues. The V and J ends lost 7 bases and 0 bases respectively, with 12 bases between them. In nucleotides, the CDR3 is TGTGCCAGCACTTTTTCCGGAGCAACTAATGAAAAACTGTTTTTT. It codes for CASTFSGATNEKLFF.

The CDR3 coding sequence is TGCAGTGTAATCCAGGGGGGGACTGAAGCTTTCTTT. Protein product: CSVIQGGTEAFF. V is TRBV20-1 and J is TRBJ1-1; TRBD1 matches 7 bases. The CDR3 is 12 residues long. Germline values: CDR1 DFQATT, CDR2 SNEGSKA (reference sequence). V shed 7 bases and J 5 bases; nucleotides not matched to a gene: 7.

This clonotype was seen at least ten times. This chain links TRBV20-1 with TRBJ2-7; 9 positions agree with TRBD1. After removal of 1 base from V and 3 bases from J, the junction contained 7 bases not matched to a gene. Germline loops: CDR1 DFQATT, CDR2 SNEGSKA (reference sequence). The CDR3 has 15 residues. CDR3 sequence (DNA): TGCAGTGCTAGAGGTGGACAGGGGTTTCGCTACGAGCAGTACTTC. Its protein is CSARGGQGFRYEQYF.

This clonotype was seen at least ten times. The chain has TRBV10-3 and TRBJ2-7, with TRBD1 matching over 8 bases. With 2 bases clipped from V and 2 bases from J, the junction kept 2 bases outside the gene matches. Germline CDR1 reads ENHRY; CDR2 reads SYGVKD. The CDR3 is 14 amino acids. In DNA, the CDR3 is TGTGCCATCAGTGAGGGACAGGGAGCCTACGAGCAGTACTTC. It translates to CAISEGQGAYEQYF.

The table lists this clonotype with a few counts. The chain has TRBV9 and TRBJ2-5; D uncertain. The J call is in doubt because the DNA end fits TRBJ2-1 better. The CDR3 consists of 15 residues. Germline V gene lookup returns CDR1 SGDLS and CDR2 YYNGEE. This CDR3 reads CASSVGPPSYAEQFF. The DNA of the CDR3 is TGTGCCAGCAGCGTAGGACCCCCCAGCTATGCTGAGCAGTTCTTC.

This clonotype showed up just a few times. The chain employs TRBV4-3 and TRBJ2-7; 10 bases line up with TRBD1. V trimming: 4 bases; J trimming: 9 bases; junction bases outside the gene matches: 3. Germline V lookup: CDR1 LGHNA, CDR2 YSLEER. CDR3 length: 12 residues. CDR3 nucleotide sequence: TGCGCCAGCAGCCCCGGGACAGGGGTGCAGTACTTC. This translates into CASSPGTGVQYF.

The chain employs TRBV10-3 and TRBJ2-5; TRBD1 matches 11 bases. J lost 4 bases, V lost 0 bases, and 4 bases had no gene match. The CDR3 sequence is 16 residues long. The germline CDR1 and CDR2 sequences are ENHRY and SYGVKD. CDR3 amino acids: CAISESTGQGGETQYF. The DNA of the CDR3 is TGTGCCATCAGTGAGTCGACGGGACAGGGGGGAGAGACCCAGTACTTC.

The chain has TRBV2 and TRBJ1-2, with D possibly being TRBD1 (6 bases). Germline-derived CDR1 and CDR2 are SNHLY and FYNNEI. V lost 4 bases, J lost 6 bases, and 15 bases lay in between. This CDR3 contains 14 residues. The CDR3 DNA sequence: TGTGCCAGCAGTGGGGACACGGTAATACATGGCTACACCTTC. Its translation: CASSGDTVIHGYTF. The entire variable domain, with the rest obtained from reference TRBV2 and TRBJ1-2, is as follows: EPEVTQTPSHQVTQMGQEVILRCVPISNHLYFYWYRQILGQKVEFLVSFYNNEISEKSEIFDDQFSVERPDGSNFTLKIRSTKLEDSAMYFCASSGDTVIHGYTFGSGTRLTVV.

This clonotype was detected only a few times. The chain joins TRBV10-3 to TRBJ2-5; no firm D call. TRBJ2-7 explains the end of the DNA better; the J call may be wrong. The CDR3 extends over 13 amino acids. The germline V gene has CDR1 ENHRY and CDR2 SYGVKD. The CDR3 reads CAIVKDLATEQYF. The CDR3 coding sequence is TGTGCCATCGTGAAGGACCTTGCTACCGAGCAGTACTTC.

The J gene is TRBJ1-1, the V gene TRBV3-1; unclear D gene. Trimming pared 1 base from V and 10 bases from J, leaving 16 bases between. CDR3 length: 14 amino acids. Germline CDR1 LGHDT, CDR2 YNNKEL (reference sequence). Written as DNA, the CDR3 is TGTGCCAGCAGCCAAGGCGAAGGGATTCGAGGAGCTTTCTTT. Its translation: CASSQGEGIRGAFF.

Remarks on this clonotype: A read error may account for a junction end that differs from germline. The genes are TRBV10-3 and TRBJ2-5; 10 positions agree with TRBD2. There are 15 residues in the CDR3. Germline V gives CDR1 ENHRY, CDR2 SYGVKD. CDR3 sequence: CTISDIAGGQETQYF. The CDR3 DNA sequence: TGTACCATCAGTGACATAGCGGGAGGACAAGAGACCCAGTACTTC.

The V gene is TRBV3-1, the J gene TRBJ1-2; no reliable D call. The CDR3 covers 14 residues. Per germline, CDR1 LGHDT and CDR2 YNNKEL (reference sequence). V was cut by 4 bases and J by 3 bases, with 12 bases left in between. CDR3 region: CASSPTSRDYGYTF. CDR3 in DNA: TGTGCCAGCAGCCCCACGAGTCGAGACTATGGCTACACCTTC.

This chain links TRBV7-9 with TRBJ2-3; D is ambiguous. Germline-derived CDR1 and CDR2 are SEHNR and FQNEAQ (reference sequence). The CDR3 is 13 amino acids. Trimming left V 6 bases short and J 1 base short, with 8 bases between. The CDR3: CASRLFGTDTQYF. DNA of the CDR3: TGTGCCAGCAGGCTTTTTGGCACAGATACGCAGTATTTT.

This clonotype has a handful of counts. CDR3 bases: TGTGCCAGCAGCCGCCCCCGGACAGGGGAGAAACTAGCGCCTTCCTACAATGAGCAGTTCTTC. Its protein product is CASSRPRTGEKLAPSYNEQFF. The chain couples TRBV21-1 to TRBJ2-1; TRBD1 is the table's D call, not checked against the DNA. TRBV21-1 is a listed pseudogene. The CDR3 loop spans 21 amino acids.

This chain uses TRBV20-1 with TRBJ2-5, with D uncertain. The germline gives CDR1 DFQATT, CDR2 SNEGSKA (reference sequence). V was pared by 1 base and J by 3 bases, with 9 bases between. The CDR3 is 13 residues long. CDR3 bases: TGCAGTGCTAGAGGTGGGTTAGAAGAGACCCAGTACTTC. As protein: CSARGGLEETQYF.

This clonotype was detected a few times. The chain joins TRBV6-2 or TRBV6-3 to TRBJ2-2, with unresolved D. The ends were cut back, 8 bases at V and 1 base at J, with 8 bases in the middle. CDR1 and CDR2 (germline): MNHEY, SVGEGT. CDR3 length equals 13 residues. CDR3 protein: CASLDGNTGELFF. The DNA of the CDR3 is TGTGCCAGCCTGGACGGGAACACCGGGGAGCTGTTTTTT.

This clonotype was detected only a few times. V is TRBV6-4 and J is TRBJ2-5; 10 bases align to TRBD2. The DNA end favors TRBJ2-1, so the J call may be wrong. The germline V gene has CDR1 MRHNA and CDR2 SNTAGT. The CDR3 is made up of 16 amino acids. For the CDR3, the DNA is TGTGCCAGCAGTCATCTAGCGGGAGTTCTTTGGAATGAGCAGTTCTTC. Translation gives CASSHLAGVLWNEQFF.